A single T cell receptor (beta chain) is shown here with its context. This sample stems from a study of OX40 agonist ivuxolimab in advanced cancers. Profiling relied on immunoSEQ multiplex PCR, and the TCRdb table lists in-frame clones only, not all of them. The table has tens of thousands of clones, around 79% seen once. The CDR3 runs 16 residues. V was clipped by 10 bases and J by 1 base; unmatched bases: 12. Germline loops: CDR1 SEHNR, CDR2 FQNEAQ (reference sequence). The origin of this receptor is an adult with an advanced solid tumor such as melanoma, head and neck, liver or kidney cancer. The specimen was CD4+ or CD8+ T cells sorted from blood, collected in a trial of the OX40 agonist ivuxolimab. The genes are TRBV7-9 and TRBJ1-1; 10 nucleotides align to TRBD1. In nucleotides, the CDR3 is TGTGCCATCATACCCGAGACAGGGGGCAGGAACACTGAAGCTTTCTTT. This encodes CAIIPETGGRNTEAFF.